Presented here are 25 T cell receptor beta chains from one specimen sequenced in a study of blood T cell repertoires in COVID-19. Profiling relied on immunoSEQ multiplex PCR, and the TCRdb table lists in-frame clones only, not all of them. The table shows approximately 130,000 clones, with less than 90% occurring only once. The sample comprised PBMCs or T cells enriched from blood (not recorded which). The receptors stem from a man aged 30 to 45 who had recovered from COVID-19.

The rearrangement uses TRBV24-1 and TRBJ2-5; 8 bases are a match to TRBD1. The junction had 12 bases not matched to a gene; V was cut back by 3 bases and J by 7 bases. Looked up from germline, CDR1 is KGHDR and CDR2 is SFDVKD. The CDR3 totals 16 residues. CDR3 in amino acids: CATSDAGTGESGTQYF. CDR3 DNA sequence: TGTGCCACCAGTGATGCCGGGACAGGCGAATCGGGGACCCAGTACTTC.

The rearrangement joins TRBV5-1 to TRBJ2-1, with TRBD2 matching 8 bases. J gave up 3 bases and V 4 bases, and 6 bases lay outside the gene matches. The CDR3 length is 15 residues. The V gene's germline CDR1 is SGHRS and CDR2 YFSETQ. The CDR3 nucleotides are TGCGCCAGCAGCACAGCGGGAGAGGGCTACAATGAGCAGTTCTTC. This gives the protein CASSTAGEGYNEQFF. The full variable domain, rest sourced from reference TRBV5-1 and TRBJ2-1, is KAGVTQTPRYLIKTRGQQVTLSCSPISGHRSVSWYQQTPGQGLQFLFEYFSETQRNKGNFPGRFSGRQFSNSRSEMNVSTLELGDSALYLCASSTAGEGYNEQFFGPGTRLTVL.

The DNA for the CDR3 is TGTGCCAGCAGTCCGGAGGCCTACGAGCAGTACTTC. It encodes CASSPEAYEQYF. The chain carries TRBV6-6 and TRBJ2-7; maybe TRBD2 (5 bases). Trimming removed 5 bases at V and 2 bases at J, with 7 bases between. The CDR3 totals 12 residues. The germline CDR1 and CDR2 sequences are MNHNY and SVGAGI (reference sequence).

The chain is built from TRBV27 and TRBJ1-3; D might be TRBD1 (5 bases). The CDR3 totals 16 residues. Germline lookup yields CDR1 MNHEY and CDR2 SMNVEV (reference sequence). With 5 bases removed from V and 0 bases from J, the gap between germline ends came to 14 bases. The CDR3 loop is CASSPQGLNSGNTIYF. The CDR3 DNA follows: TGTGCCAGCAGTCCCCAGGGACTGAACTCTGGAAACACCATATATTTT.

As DNA, the CDR3 is TGTGCCAGCAGAATCCGGGACAGGGGTGGTGGGGCCAACGTCCTGACTTTC. Residues: CASRIRDRGGGANVLTF. V and J are TRBV5-4 and TRBJ2-6, with 10 bases identical to TRBD1. Trimming took 5 bases from V and 3 from J; bases not matched to a gene: 8. CDR1 and CDR2 from the germline V gene are SGHNT and YYREEE (reference sequence). This CDR3 is 17 amino acids long.

This rearrangement joins TRBV15 to TRBJ1-4; 7 bases line up with TRBD1. From germline, CDR1 is LNHNV and CDR2 YYDKDF (reference sequence). CDR3 length equals 14 residues. The V and J ends lost 5 bases and 4 bases, in that order; junction bases with no gene match: 4. The CDR3 sequence is CATSLPGGNEKLFF. The CDR3 nucleotides are TGTGCCACCAGCCTCCCAGGGGGTAATGAAAAACTGTTTTTT.

This clone was seen only a few times. This chain connects TRBV30 to TRBJ1-2; 10 bases agree with TRBD1. V shed 0 bases and J 3 bases; nucleotides not matched to a gene: 13. The CDR3 is 18 residues long. Germline loops: CDR1 GTSNPN, CDR2 SVGIG (reference sequence). CDR3 DNA: TGTGCCTGGAGTGTAAGACAGGGGGCATTCGGATTTGACTATGGCTACACCTTC. This sequence encodes CAWSVRQGAFGFDYGYTF.

The chain joins TRBV4-1 to TRBJ1-4; D ambiguous. Germline-derived CDR1 and CDR2 are MGHRA and YSYEKL. The CDR3 length is 15 residues. V dropped 4 bases and J dropped 0 bases, with 9 bases sitting between them. Here the CDR3 DNA reads TGCGCCAGCAGCCTAGAAGAGGCAACTAATGAAAAACTGTTTTTT. Protein sequence: CASSLEEATNEKLFF.

This clone has a handful of counts. The chain uses TRBV29-1 and TRBJ1-2; the D is unclear. Germline CDR1 reads SQVTM; CDR2 reads ANQGSEA. The CDR3 has 12 amino acids. V lost 1 base and J 4 bases, leaving 7 bases between the germline ends. The CDR3 loop is CSVEGQTYGYTF. The CDR3 bases are TGCAGCGTTGAAGGACAAACCTATGGCTACACCTTC.

This rearrangement joins TRBV27 to TRBJ1-5, with 9 bases aligning to TRBD1. The V segment lost 6 bases and the J segment 2 bases; nucleotides outside the gene matches: 11. Germline CDR1 is MNHEY and CDR2 is SMNVEV (reference sequence). This CDR3 is built from 17 residues. The CDR3 nucleotides are TGTGCCAGCAGGGGGACAGGGAGCGGGATAGGCAATCAGCCCCAGCATTTT. Amino acid sequence: CASRGTGSGIGNQPQHF.

The chain couples TRBV11-2 to TRBJ2-7; 7 bases line up with TRBD1. Unmatched junction bases numbered 18, after V lost 6 bases and J lost 4 bases. The CDR3 spans 17 residues. Germline lookup yields CDR1 SGHAT and CDR2 FQNNGV. The CDR3: CASSQFRPGQWTYEQYF. As DNA, the CDR3 is TGTGCCAGCAGTCAATTTCGGCCGGGACAGTGGACTTACGAGCAGTACTTC.

The chain uses TRBV7-2 and TRBJ1-2, with 7 nucleotides matching TRBD1. V was pared by 1 base and J by 7 bases, with 12 bases of the junction left unmatched. The CDR3 extends over 16 amino acids. Germline CDR1 reads SGHTA; CDR2 reads FQGNSA. CDR3 amino acids: CASSLGGLTGDPGYTF. The CDR3 coding sequence is TGTGCCAGCAGCTTAGGGGGCCTTACAGGGGACCCTGGCTACACCTTC.

The rearrangement uses TRBV3-1 (or the pseudogene TRBV3-2) and TRBJ2-7; TRBD2 matches 8 bases. This CDR3 has 15 residues. V dropped 1 base and J dropped 6; count of bases not matched to a gene: 8. Per the germline V gene, CDR1 is LGHDT and CDR2 is YNNKEL (reference sequence). CDR3 in amino acids: CASSQGTSNPSEQYF. The CDR3, as DNA: TGTGCCAGCAGCCAAGGGACTAGCAACCCCTCCGAGCAGTACTTC.

The chain combines TRBV9 with TRBJ1-1; no definite D call. Trimming removed 0 bases from V and 1 base from J, with 4 bases in between. The CDR3 sequence is 13 residues long. CDR1 is SGDLS, CDR2 YYNGEE, per germline. CDR3 DNA sequence: TGTGCCAGCAGCGTAGCTTCGAACACTGAAGCTTTCTTT. This sequence encodes CASSVASNTEAFF.

The J gene is TRBJ2-2, the V gene TRBV29-1; 8 nucleotides agree with TRBD2. After removal of 7 bases from V and 5 bases from J, the junction contained 18 bases not matched to a gene. The germline V gene has CDR1 SQVTM and CDR2 ANQGSEA. CDR3 length: 17 amino acids. The CDR3 loop is CSAQLAASGLRTGELFF. For the CDR3, the DNA is TGCAGCGCCCAGCTGGCGGCTAGCGGGTTAAGGACCGGGGAGCTGTTTTTT.

The V call is TRBV27, the J call TRBJ1-2; 8 bases match TRBD1. The CDR3 loop spans 15 amino acids. Losses at the gene ends were 0 bases for V and 4 bases for J; bases not matched to a gene: 4. Germline V lookup: CDR1 MNHEY, CDR2 SMNVEV (reference sequence). CDR3 nucleotides: TGTGCCAGCAGTTTATCGGGGACAGGAAGCTATGGCTACACCTTC. Amino acid sequence: CASSLSGTGSYGYTF.

The gene calls are TRBV18 and TRBJ1-1; 7 bases align to TRBD1. The CDR3 is 21 amino acids. CDR1 and CDR2 from the germline V gene are KGHSH and LQKENI. Trimming cost V 3 bases and J 1 base; bases outside gene matches: 23. The CDR3 region has the DNA TGTGCCAGCTCACCCCCCCCTAGACAGGGAGGAAATAAATACAGGAACACTGAAGCTTTCTTT. Its translation: CASSPPPRQGGNKYRNTEAFF.

V gene TRBV2 combines with J gene TRBJ1-1; possibly TRBD1 for D (5 bases). Germline loops: CDR1 SNHLY, CDR2 FYNNEI. There are 14 residues in the CDR3. V lost 5 bases to trimming and J lost 1 base, with 11 bases between them. The CDR3 spells CASSTQTENTEAFF. CDR3 DNA: TGTGCCAGCAGTACACAGACAGAGAACACTGAAGCTTTCTTT.

V is TRBV19 and J is TRBJ1-1; 8 bases match TRBD1. V shed 0 bases, J shed 5 bases, and the junction held 5 bases outside the gene matches. Germline V lookup: CDR1 LNHDA, CDR2 SQIVND (reference sequence). This CDR3 spans 15 amino acids. CDR3 loop: CASSIDGTGETEAFF. The CDR3 nucleotides read TGTGCCAGTAGTATAGACGGGACAGGCGAAACTGAAGCTTTCTTT.

This clone occurred once. Here the CDR3 reads CASSLEGVLSTDTQYF. For the CDR3, the DNA is TGCGCCAGCAGCCTTGAGGGGGTTCTTAGCACAGATACGCAGTATTTT. The chain carries TRBV5-1 and TRBJ2-3, with D possibly matching TRBD1 (6 bases). V was clipped by 4 bases and J by 0 bases, with 15 bases between them. CDR3 size: 16 residues. Germline V gene sequence: CDR1 SGHRS, CDR2 YFSETQ.

This clone appeared a few times. This rearrangement joins TRBV5-1 to TRBJ2-1, with 10 bases that match TRBD2. The CDR3 contains 16 residues. J gave up 4 bases and V 4 bases, and 8 bases lay outside the gene matches. Germline V lookup: CDR1 SGHRS, CDR2 YFSETQ. In DNA, the CDR3 is TGCGCCAGCAGCCCAACATCTAGCGGGGGATACAATGAGCAGTTCTTC. Amino acids: CASSPTSSGGYNEQFF.

The genes are TRBV7-9 and TRBJ2-3, with D hard to call. This CDR3 has 12 residues. The germline V gene encodes CDR1 SEHNR and CDR2 FQNEAQ (reference sequence). V lost 6 bases to trimming and J lost 5 bases, with 9 bases between them. The CDR3 DNA sequence: TGTGCCAGCAGGAGTTACGGAGATACGCAGTATTTT. It encodes CASRSYGDTQYF.

This clone appeared a single time. The V and J genes are TRBV15 and TRBJ1-1; D perhaps matches TRBD1 (5 bases). V was pared by 1 base and J by 9 bases, with 18 bases between. Germline CDR1 is LNHNV and CDR2 is YYDKDF (reference sequence). CDR3 length: 15 residues. CDR3 sequence reads: CATSRVPMQGHQAFF. For the CDR3, the DNA is TGTGCCACCAGCAGAGTCCCTATGCAGGGCCACCAAGCTTTCTTT. Full variable domain (remainder filled in from reference TRBV15 and TRBJ1-1): DAMVIQNPRYQVTQFGKPVTLSCSQTLNHNVMYWYQQKSSQAPKLLFHYYDKDFNNEADTPDNFQSRRPNTSFCFLDIRSPGLGDTAMYLCATSRVPMQGHQAFFGQGTRLTVV.

The chain uses TRBV30 and TRBJ2-1, with 8 nucleotides matching TRBD1. CDR1 is GTSNPN, CDR2 SVGIG, per germline (reference sequence). This CDR3 contains 17 residues. V shed 5 bases and J 3 bases; nucleotides not matched to a gene: 15. The CDR3 DNA reads TGTGCCTGGTCTCCGGACAGGGCTTCTCTGGTCTACAATGAGCAGTTCTTC. This sequence encodes CAWSPDRASLVYNEQFF. Variable domain in full (rest from reference TRBV30 and TRBJ2-1): SQTIHQWPATLVQPVGSPLSLECTVEGTSNPNLYWYRQAAGRGLQLLFYSVGIGQISSEVPQNLSASRPQDRQFILSSKKLLLSDSGFYLCAWSPDRASLVYNEQFFGPGTRLTVL.

The chain joins TRBV21-1 to TRBJ2-7; the table's D gene call, TRBD2, was not cross checked with the DNA. TRBV21-1 is labeled a pseudogene. This CDR3 has 18 residues. The CDR3 nucleotides read TGTGCCAGCAGCGTAGGGGGGGGAGGGACTTCTGGGTCCTACGAGCAGTACGTC. Its translation is CASSVGGGGTSGSYEQYV.